The 15 T cell receptor beta chains below come from one sample, sequenced in a study of CD8 T cells in Susac syndrome. RNA in amounts of about 0.5 to 1 ug was reverse transcribed with random hexamers. TCRdb recomputed calls from the immunoSEQ multiplex PCR reads with MiXCR, one row per CDR3 protein. The sample holds 210,000 or so distinct CDR3 sequences, about 94% seen once. Material: CD4+ T cells from PBMCs. Receptor source: a human donor with Susac syndrome.

The chain is built from TRBV6-2 or TRBV6-3 and TRBJ2-3, with 10 bases matching TRBD2. This CDR3 is 15 amino acids long. V was pared by 3 bases and J by 6 bases, with 6 bases of the junction left unmatched. Germline values: CDR1 MNHEY, CDR2 SVGEGT. This chain's CDR3 is CASSYPAGGPDTQYF. CDR3 sequence (DNA): TGTGCCAGCAGTTATCCAGCGGGGGGGCCTGATACGCAGTATTTT.

The rearrangement uses TRBV7-2 and TRBJ1-3; D may be TRBD1 (6 bases). This CDR3 contains 16 residues. V lost 1 base, J lost 4 bases, and 14 bases lay in between. Germline V gives CDR1 SGHTA, CDR2 FQGNSA. CDR3 DNA: TGTGCCAGCAGCTTAGTTGCACAGGGTGAGGGAAACACCATATATTTT. Residues: CASSLVAQGEGNTIYF. Full variable domain (remainder filled in from reference TRBV7-2 and TRBJ1-3): GAGVSQSPSNKVTEKGKDVELRCDPISGHTALYWYRQSLGQGLEFLIYFQGNSAPDKSGLPSDRFSAERTGGSVSTLTIQRTQQEDSAVYLCASSLVAQGEGNTIYFGEGSWLTVV.

The chain recombines TRBV6-1 with TRBJ1-4; 7 nucleotides align to TRBD1. The V segment lost 6 bases and the J segment 0 bases; nucleotides outside the gene matches: 13. CDR3 size: 18 residues. Looked up from germline, CDR1 is MNHNS and CDR2 is SASEGT. CDR3 region: CASSQPTGTDATNEKLFF. CDR3 sequence (DNA): TGTGCCAGCAGCCAACCAACCGGGACAGATGCAACTAATGAAAAACTGTTTTTT.

V gene TRBV6-5 combines with J gene TRBJ1-2; TRBD1 matches at 9 bases. Looked up from germline, CDR1 is MNHEY and CDR2 is SVGAGI. CDR3 length: 14 amino acids. V was pared by 2 bases and J by 5 bases, with 3 bases of the junction left unmatched. In DNA, the CDR3 is TGTGCCAGCAGTTACGGGACAGGGAATTATGGCTACACCTTC. This translates into CASSYGTGNYGYTF.

The rearrangement links TRBV9 to TRBJ2-7, with TRBD1 as a possible D gene (6 bases). The germline V and J ends were trimmed by 5 bases and 4 bases, with 19 bases remaining between them. This CDR3 is built from 15 residues. The V gene's germline CDR1 is SGDLS and CDR2 YYNGEE. CDR3 protein: CASSPDRSPSYEQYF. The CDR3 coding sequence is TGTGCCAGCAGTCCCGACAGGTCGCCGTCTTACGAGCAGTACTTC.

This clonotype came up once. The V call is TRBV12-3 or TRBV12-4, the J call TRBJ1-4; 10 nucleotides match TRBD1. The CDR3 length is 15 residues. V shed 5 bases and J 10 bases; nucleotides not matched to a gene: 10. The CDR3 is CASSAAGQGIGKLFF. The DNA of the CDR3 is TGTGCCAGCAGTGCGGCGGGACAGGGGATTGGAAAACTGTTTTTT.

V and J are TRBV18 and TRBJ1-2; 9 positions match TRBD1. The CDR3 length is 14 residues. Trimming cost V 5 bases and J 11 bases; bases outside gene matches: 12. The germline CDR1 and CDR2 sequences are KGHSH and LQKENI. CDR3 residues: CASSSSSGTGNYTF. The DNA of the CDR3 is TGTGCCAGCTCATCCTCTTCCGGGACAGGGAATTACACCTTC. The full variable domain, its missing parts supplied by reference TRBV18 and TRBJ1-2, is NAGVMQNPRHLVRRRGQEARLRCSPMKGHSHVYWYRQLPEEGLKFMVYLQKENIIDESGMPKERFSAEFPKEGPSILRIQQVVRGDSAAYFCASSSSSGTGNYTFGSGTRLTVV.

The rearrangement joins TRBV20-1 to TRBJ2-3; D is possibly TRBD2 (6 bases). The length of the CDR3 is 14 residues. V was trimmed by 6 bases and J by 2 bases, leaving 15 bases between them. Germline V gives CDR1 DFQATT, CDR2 SNEGSKA (reference sequence). The DNA of the CDR3 is TGCAGTGCACAACGGGCGGGGCCCACAGATACGCAGTATTTT. Amino acids: CSAQRAGPTDTQYF.

The chain couples TRBV6-1 to TRBJ1-5, with a possible D match to TRBD1 (5 bases). The CDR3 spans 14 residues. Germline lookup yields CDR1 MNHNS and CDR2 SASEGT. V lost 8 bases, J lost 0 bases, and 11 bases lay in between. CDR3 sequence reads: CASGGVYSNQPQHF. DNA of the CDR3: TGTGCCAGCGGGGGGGTCTATAGCAATCAGCCCCAGCATTTT.

V is TRBV12-3 or TRBV12-4 and J is TRBJ2-3; TRBD2 matches at 7 bases. Losses at the gene ends were 6 bases for V and 0 bases for J; bases not matched to a gene: 9. The CDR3 extends over 16 amino acids. The CDR3: CASSPRTSTSTDTQYF. The CDR3 coding sequence is TGTGCCAGCAGCCCCCGGACTAGTACTAGCACAGATACGCAGTATTTT.

The chain has TRBV10-3 and TRBJ1-2; perhaps TRBD1 as D (5 bases). In germline, CDR1 is ENHRY, CDR2 SYGVKD. The germline V and J ends were trimmed by 0 bases and 1 base, with 9 bases remaining between them. The CDR3 runs 15 residues. This CDR3 reads CAISESRDLNYGYTF. DNA for the CDR3: TGTGCCATCAGTGAGTCGAGGGACCTTAACTATGGCTACACCTTC.

This chain connects TRBV6-1 to TRBJ1-1; D gene uncertain. CDR3 size: 14 residues. V was shortened by 2 bases and J by 5 bases, with 12 bases between the two germline ends. Germline V lookup: CDR1 MNHNS, CDR2 SASEGT. Here the CDR3 DNA reads TGTGCCAGCAGTGAATTAATTGGTAGGACTGAAGCTTTCTTT. This translates into CASSELIGRTEAFF.

The gene calls are TRBV25-1 and TRBJ2-2, with 10 bases aligning to TRBD1. The CDR3 is made up of 18 amino acids. Per the germline V gene, CDR1 is MGHDK and CDR2 is SYGVNS. V lost 6 bases, J lost 1 base, and 11 bases stayed unmatched. CDR3 in DNA: TGTGCCAGCAGCCCTAGGGGACAGGGGTGGGGGAACACCGGGGAGCTGTTTTTT. It translates to CASSPRGQGWGNTGELFF.

The V call is TRBV2, the J call TRBJ2-4, with 9 positions matching TRBD1. The CDR3 is 14 residues long. Germline CDR1 reads SNHLY; CDR2 reads FYNNEI. J was trimmed by 5 bases and V by 6 bases; bases with no gene match: 5. CDR3 region: CASSVRTGENIQYF. CDR3 nucleotide sequence: TGTGCCAGCAGCGTTCGGACAGGGGAAAACATTCAGTACTTC.

The rearrangement uses TRBV20-1 and TRBJ2-3; 10 bases are shared with TRBD2. Per the germline V gene, CDR1 is DFQATT and CDR2 is SNEGSKA (reference sequence). This CDR3 spans 17 amino acids. J was trimmed by 5 bases and V by 5 bases; bases with no gene match: 16. The CDR3 here is CSARNGLAAGVGDTQYF. DNA of the CDR3: TGCAGTGCTCGGAATGGACTAGCGGCAGGGGTAGGAGATACGCAGTATTTT.